Listed below are T cell receptor beta chains from one sample, sequenced in a study of blood T cell repertoires in COVID-19. Sequenced by immunoSEQ multiplex PCR; TCRdb stores in-frame clones only, minus some. This sample yields around 340,000 clones, of which around 88% are seen a single time; around 3% belongs to the top ten. What was sequenced was peripheral blood. Receptors originate from a man aged 25 to 40 with active or convalescent COVID-19. Both conserved end residues are part of each CDR3. D genes are given only for firm matches. The listing skips clone size in some rows; elsewhere it reads once, few, many or a size class.

>TRBJ1-5|.|18|TRBD1|TRBV19
TGTGCCAGTAGTATCCTCCCTCTGGACAGGGGGCATGGTCAGCCCCAGCATTTT
CASSILPLDRGHGQPQHF
>TRBJ2-1|.|15|TRBD1|TRBV11-3
TGTGCCAGCAGCTTAAGGGACAGGGGGTCAAATGAGCAGTTCTTC
CASSLRDRGSNEQFF
>TRBJ1-3|few|17|TRBD1|TRBV6-6
TGTGCCAGCAGTCTCCTCCGGGACAGGACCTCTGGAAACACCATATATTTT
CASSLLRDRTSGNTIYF
>TRBJ2-5|few|16|TRBD2|TRBV5-4
TGTGCCAGCAGCTTGGCCGGGACTAGGTACCAAGAGACCCAGTACTTC
CASSLAGTRYQETQYF
>TRBJ2-1|.|16|TRBD2|TRBV6-5
TGTGCCAGCAGTTACTTGGGACTAGCGGGAGCCCATGAGCAGTTCTTC
CASSYLGLAGAHEQFF
>TRBJ1-1|.|14|.|TRBV24-1
TGTGCCACCAGTGTCTGGACAGAGAACACTGAAGCTTTCTTT
CATSVWTENTEAFF
>TRBJ2-1|.|17|.|TRBV27
TGTGCCAGCAGAAGACTAGGACGGCCCCAAAGGACGAATGAGCAGTTCTTC
CASRRLGRPQRTNEQFF
>TRBJ2-7|once|12|.|TRBV28
TGTGCCAGCCAACTGATGGGGGGACAGCAGTACTTC
CASQLMGGQQYF
>TRBJ1-2|.|15|TRBD1|TRBV5-1
TGCGCCAGCAGCTTGGTGGGGGACAGGGCACTTGGCTACACCTTC
CASSLVGDRALGYTF
>TRBJ1-2|few|16|TRBD1|TRBV28
TGTGCCAGCAGTTTACTCGGGACAGCGAAGGGTCATGGCTACACCTTC
CASSLLGTAKGHGYTF
>TRBJ1-5|.|12|.|TRBV30
TGTGCCTGGAGTAAGGGAGCTCAGCCCCAGCATTTT
CAWSKGAQPQHF
>TRBJ1-2|.|12|.|TRBV2
TGTGCCAGCAAAGCACAGAACTATGGCTACACCTTC
CASKAQNYGYTF
>TRBJ2-7|once|14|TRBD2|TRBV7-2
TGTGCCAGCAGCTTTGCGGGACTAGGAGGCGAGCAGTACTTC
CASSFAGLGGEQYF
>TRBJ1-5|once|15|.|TRBV19
TGTGCCAGTAGTAGGTCAGGGGATAGCAATCAGCCCCAGCATTTT
CASSRSGDSNQPQHF
>TRBJ1-5|few|16|.|TRBV4-1
TGCGCCAGCAGCTGGGTGGAGGGCTATAGCAATCAGCCCCAGCATTTT
CASSWVEGYSNQPQHF
>TRBJ2-7|.|14|TRBD1|TRBV28
TGTGCCAGCAGTTTAGGGACAGGGTTCGACGAGCAGTACTTC
CASSLGTGFDEQYF
>TRBJ1-2|.|15|TRBD1|TRBV9
TGTGCCAGCAGCCCCTCGACAGGGCCTAACTATGGCTACACCTTC
CASSPSTGPNYGYTF
>TRBJ1-5|.|14|TRBD1|TRBV6-5
TGTGCCAGCAGCTTCAGGGGGAACAATCAGCCCCAGCATTTT
CASSFRGNNQPQHF
>TRBJ1-6|.|15|.|TRBV5-5
TGTGCCAGCAGCTTTCGTTTGGGGGGAAATTCACCCCTCCACTTT
CASSFRLGGNSPLHF
>TRBJ1-4|.|14|TRBD1|TRBV30
TGTGCCTGGAGTGTTGACAGGGGTCAAGGAAAACTGTTTTTT
CAWSVDRGQGKLFF
>TRBJ1-5|few|13|.|TRBV7-2
TGTGCCAGCAGCTTGAGGGTCGAGCAGCCCCAGCATTTT
CASSLRVEQPQHF
>TRBJ2-1|.|18|TRBD2|TRBV5-1
TGCGCCAGCAGCCCGAAAGGCCAAGCGGGAGCTCCCCACAATGAGCAGTTCTTC
CASSPKGQAGAPHNEQFF
>TRBJ1-5|.|15|.|TRBV19
TGTGCCAGTAGTACCCCCAGGGGAAGCAATCAGCCCCAGCATTTT
CASSTPRGSNQPQHF
>TRBJ1-1|.|12|TRBD1|TRBV18
TGTGCCAGCTCAATCCGACAGGGGACAGCTTTCTTT
CASSIRQGTAFF
>TRBJ1-3|.|14|.|TRBV6-1
TGTGCCAGCAGTGACAGGCTAAGTGGAAACACCATATATTTT
CASSDRLSGNTIYF
>TRBJ2-7|.|15|TRBD1|TRBV6-5
TGTGCCAGCAGTTACTCGGGACAGCTATTCTACGAGCAGTACTTC
CASSYSGQLFYEQYF
>TRBJ2-1|.|14|.|TRBV9
TGTGCCAGCAGCCCGGGGACTGGGTACAATGAGCAGTTCTTC
CASSPGTGYNEQFF
>TRBJ1-5|.|13|.|TRBV4-1
TGCGCCAGCAGCCAAGATCAGAATCAGCCCCAGCATTTT
CASSQDQNQPQHF
>TRBJ2-2|.|15|TRBD1|TRBV30
TGTGCCTGGACTAACGACAGGGGGACAACCGGGGAGCTGTTTTTT
CAWTNDRGTTGELFF
>TRBJ1-2|.|11|.|TRBV20-1
TGCAGTGCGGAGGGGAACTATGGCTACACCTTC
CSAEGNYGYTF
>TRBJ1-2|.|13|.|TRBV15
TGTGCCACCAGCAGGGGGCAGAACTATGGCTACACCTTC
CATSRGQNYGYTF
>TRBJ1-6|.|14|TRBD1|TRBV6-6
TGTGCCAGCAGTTACTCGGACAGGGAATCACCCCTCCACTTT
CASSYSDRESPLHF
>TRBJ1-5|.|15|.|TRBV19
TGTGCCAGTAGTATGGCGGGGGTTGGCAATCAGCCCCAGCATTTT
CASSMAGVGNQPQHF
>TRBJ1-3|.|14|.|TRBV11-2
TGTGCCAGCAGCTTAGTAGCATACGGAAACACCATATATTTT
CASSLVAYGNTIYF
>TRBJ2-3|.|16|TRBD2|TRBV9
TGTGCCAGCAGCGGAGCCGGGACTAGTGCAGCAGATACGCAGTATTTT
CASSGAGTSAADTQYF
>TRBJ2-2|.|17|TRBD2|TRBV10-3
TGTGCCATCAGCGGGACTAGCGGGGGTTCGCACACCGGGGAGCTGTTTTTT
CAISGTSGGSHTGELFF
>TRBJ2-5|.|15|.|TRBV18
TGTGCCAGCTCACCACGAAGGGGAGGAAGAGAGACCCAGTACTTC
CASSPRRGGRETQYF
>TRBJ1-1|.|13|.|TRBV29-1
TGCAGCGTTGTTGGACAGCGGAACACTGAAGCTTTCTTT
CSVVGQRNTEAFF